The entry below gives a single T cell receptor (beta chain) sequence along with its context. Generated by immunoSEQ multiplex PCR, the TCRdb table keeps only in-frame clones and is missing some. The table shows about 160,000 clones, with less than 90% occurring only once. The data derive from a study of cytomegalovirus exposure and HLA in healthy donors. The CDR3 has 14 amino acids. The trim removed 3 bases at V and 0 bases at J, leaving 2 bases unmatched. Looked up from germline, CDR1 is SGHDT and CDR2 is YYEEEE. The receptor was isolated from a man between 25 and 39 years old in good health and CMV-seropositive. V is TRBV5-6 and J is TRBJ1-1; 7 positions agree with TRBD1. The specimen sequenced was PBMCs. The DNA of the CDR3 is TGTGCCAGCAGCTCACAGGGGCTGAACACTGAAGCTTTCTTT. As protein: CASSSQGLNTEAFF.